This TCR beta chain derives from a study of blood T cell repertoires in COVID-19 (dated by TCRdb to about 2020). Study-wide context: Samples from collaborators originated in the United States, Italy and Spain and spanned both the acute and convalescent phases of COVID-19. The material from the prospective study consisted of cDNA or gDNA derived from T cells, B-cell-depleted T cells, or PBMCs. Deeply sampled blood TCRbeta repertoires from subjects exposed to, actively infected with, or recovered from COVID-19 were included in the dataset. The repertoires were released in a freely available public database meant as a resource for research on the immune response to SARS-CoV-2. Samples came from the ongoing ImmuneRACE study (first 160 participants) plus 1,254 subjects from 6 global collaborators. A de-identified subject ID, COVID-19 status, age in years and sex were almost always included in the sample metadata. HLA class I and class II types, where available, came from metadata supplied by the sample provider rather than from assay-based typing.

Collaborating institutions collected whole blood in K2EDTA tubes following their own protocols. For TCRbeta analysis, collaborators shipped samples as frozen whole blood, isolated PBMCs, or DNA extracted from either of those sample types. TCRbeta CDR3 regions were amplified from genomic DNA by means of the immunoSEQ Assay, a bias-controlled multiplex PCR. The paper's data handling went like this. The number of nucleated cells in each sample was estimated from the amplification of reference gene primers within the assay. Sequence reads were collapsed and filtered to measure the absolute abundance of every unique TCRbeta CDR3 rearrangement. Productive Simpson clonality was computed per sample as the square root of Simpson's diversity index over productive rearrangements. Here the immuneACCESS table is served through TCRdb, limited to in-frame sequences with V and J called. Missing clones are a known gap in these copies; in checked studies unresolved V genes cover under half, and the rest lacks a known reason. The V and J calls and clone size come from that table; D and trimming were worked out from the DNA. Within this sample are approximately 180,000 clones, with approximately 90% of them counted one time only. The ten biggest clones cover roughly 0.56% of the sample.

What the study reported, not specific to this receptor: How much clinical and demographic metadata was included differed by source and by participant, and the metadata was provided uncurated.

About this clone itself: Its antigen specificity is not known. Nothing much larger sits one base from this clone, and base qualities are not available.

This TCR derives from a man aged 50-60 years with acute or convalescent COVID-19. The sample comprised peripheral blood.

The bases read TGTGCCAGCAGCCCCCGGACTCTGTCTGCCTACGAGCAGTACTTC. Its protein product is CASSPRTLSAYEQYF. The chain was built from TRBV3-1 (or the pseudogene TRBV3-2) and TRBJ2-7; TRBD2 might be the D gene, on 5 matching bases. At the junction V is shortened by 4 bases and J by 2 bases, with 15 bases in between. CDR1 and CDR2 were assigned from the germline V gene (reference sequence) as LGHDT and YNNKEL. Measured from the cysteine to the phenylalanine, the CDR3 is 15 residues long. Solely the CDR3 DNA is kept, with 45 bases framed from the first base.